A single sample is the source of the 23 T cell receptor beta chains below, sequenced in a study of blood T cell repertoires in COVID-19. Libraries were prepared by immunoSEQ multiplex PCR; TCRdb keeps only in-frame clonotypes and omits some of them. The sample shows about 430,000 clones, around nine tenths of them seen only once. The specimen was PBMCs or T cells enriched from blood (not recorded which). The source is a young woman who had been exposed to COVID-19.

This chain joins TRBV6-5 and TRBJ1-4; 10 positions agree with TRBD1. This CDR3 is built from 14 residues. Trimming took 2 bases from V and 7 from J; bases not matched to a gene: 1. Germline V gene data show CDR1 as MNHEY and CDR2 as SVGAGI. DNA of the CDR3: TGTGCCAGCAGTTACAGGGACAGGGGTGAAAAACTGTTTTTT. Amino acids: CASSYRDRGEKLFF.

In this sample, this clone turned up once. The rearrangement joins TRBV4-1 to TRBJ2-7; 7 bases are shared with TRBD1. The V gene's germline CDR1 is MGHRA and CDR2 YSYEKL. The CDR3 contains 13 residues. V lost 3 bases, J lost 6 bases, and 5 bases stayed unmatched. Written as DNA, the CDR3 is TGCGCCAGCAGCCAGGAGACAGGGCGCGAGCAGTACTTC. Protein: CASSQETGREQYF.

This clone was seen only a few times. The chain links TRBV28 to TRBJ2-7, with D perhaps matching TRBD2 (6 bases). The germline V and J ends were trimmed by 5 bases and 0 bases, with 11 bases remaining between them. The CDR3 contains 14 residues. Germline assignment: CDR1 MDHEN and CDR2 SYDVKM. CDR3 in amino acids: CASSPPTSSYEQYF. CDR3 DNA sequence: TGTGCCAGCAGTCCTCCGACTAGCTCCTACGAGCAGTACTTC.

V usage is TRBV18 and J usage is TRBJ1-1, with TRBD1 as a possible D gene (6 bases). Germline CDR1 is KGHSH and CDR2 is LQKENI. V was shortened by 1 base and J by 1 base, with 7 bases between the two germline ends. The CDR3 contains 14 residues. DNA for the CDR3: TGTGCCAGCTCACCACGGACAGAGAACACTGAAGCTTTCTTT. Translating gives CASSPRTENTEAFF. Based on the CDR3 plus reference TRBV18 and TRBJ1-1, the full variable domain is NAGVMQNPRHLVRRRGQEARLRCSPMKGHSHVYWYRQLPEEGLKFMVYLQKENIIDESGMPKERFSAEFPKEGPSILRIQQVVRGDSAAYFCASSPRTENTEAFFGQGTRLTVV.

This clone showed up just a few times. The chain combines TRBV5-1 with TRBJ2-2, with D possibly being TRBD1 (6 bases). Trimming pared 2 bases from V and 1 base from J, leaving 12 bases between. The CDR3 covers 16 residues. From germline, CDR1 is SGHRS and CDR2 YFSETQ. The CDR3 here is CASSFPGVVNTGELFF. CDR3 sequence (DNA): TGCGCCAGCAGCTTTCCAGGGGTGGTGAACACCGGGGAGCTGTTTTTT.

CDR3 protein: CASSTGTGGEANYGYTF. Written as DNA, the CDR3 is TGTGCCAGTAGTACCGGGACAGGGGGCGAAGCTAACTATGGCTACACCTTC. This sequence joins TRBV19 and TRBJ1-2; 12 bases map to TRBD1. This CDR3 is built from 17 residues. Trimming took 4 bases from V and 0 from J; bases not matched to a gene: 6. The germline gives CDR1 LNHDA, CDR2 SQIVND (reference sequence).

This chain connects TRBV18 to TRBJ1-5; D may be TRBD1 (5 bases). CDR3 size: 15 residues. The V gene lost 1 base and the J gene lost 4 bases, with 11 bases spanning the gap. The germline CDR1 and CDR2 sequences are KGHSH and LQKENI. The DNA for the CDR3 is TGTGCCAGCTCACCACTCGGCAGGGAAAATCAGCCCCAGCATTTT. Translating gives CASSPLGRENQPQHF.

This chain connects TRBV23-1 to TRBJ2-7, with 10 bases identical to TRBD1. TRBV23-1 carries the ORF label, with uncertain function. CDR3 size: 14 residues. V was pared by 8 bases and J by 6 bases, with 10 bases of the junction left unmatched. The CDR3 sequence is CASCPPGTGAEQYF. DNA for the CDR3: TGCGCCAGCTGTCCACCCGGGACAGGGGCCGAGCAGTACTTC.

The CDR3 nucleotides are TGTGCCAGCAGCTTAGGCGAGCCAGATACGCAGTATTTT. Its translation: CASSLGEPDTQYF. The V gene is TRBV13, the J gene TRBJ2-3; D remains unclear. This CDR3 is built from 13 residues. The germline CDR1 and CDR2 sequences are PRHDT and FYEKMQ (reference sequence). Trimming left V 0 bases short and J 4 bases short, with 5 bases between.

This clone was detected only a few times. This chain uses TRBV7-9 with TRBJ2-1, with 10 nucleotides matching TRBD2. CDR1 is SEHNR, CDR2 FQNEAQ, per germline (reference sequence). J gave up 15 bases and V 1 base, and 15 bases lay outside the gene matches. The CDR3 has 16 residues. The CDR3, as DNA: TGTGCCAGCAGCTTAGTTCCAGCGGGAGGGCCTGTTCCTCCGTTCTTC. Translated: CASSLVPAGGPVPPFF.

The rearrangement joins TRBV2 to TRBJ1-1, with a weak D call TRBD1 (5 bases). The V gene's germline CDR1 is SNHLY and CDR2 FYNNEI. This CDR3 region has 12 residues. V was pared by 5 bases and J by 4 bases, with 8 bases between. This chain's CDR3 is CASSLDITEAFF. CDR3 nucleotides: TGTGCCAGCAGTTTGGACATCACTGAAGCTTTCTTT.

The J gene is TRBJ2-5, the V gene TRBV2, with TRBD2 identical over 14 bases. The length of the CDR3 is 19 residues. V lost 4 bases and J lost 0; bases outside the gene matches: 10. The germline V gene encodes CDR1 SNHLY and CDR2 FYNNEI. The CDR3 is CASSAGTSGSRAHQETQYF. As DNA, the CDR3 is TGTGCCAGCAGTGCTGGGACTAGCGGGAGCCGAGCCCACCAAGAGACCCAGTACTTC. Supplemented by reference TRBV2 and TRBJ2-5, the full variable domain reads EPEVTQTPSHQVTQMGQEVILRCVPISNHLYFYWYRQILGQKVEFLVSFYNNEISEKSEIFDDQFSVERPDGSNFTLKIRSTKLEDSAMYFCASSAGTSGSRAHQETQYFGPGTRLLVL.

V is TRBV28 and J is TRBJ1-5; no clear D gene. CDR3 size: 15 residues. V was trimmed by 8 bases and J by 0 bases, leaving 14 bases between them. In germline, CDR1 is MDHEN, CDR2 SYDVKM. The CDR3 bases are TGTGCCAGCGGCTTGTCCGCTTATAGCAATCAGCCCCAGCATTTT. Translating gives CASGLSAYSNQPQHF.

The chain carries TRBV7-8 and TRBJ1-3; D might be TRBD1 (6 bases). Trimming took 5 bases from V and 7 from J, leaving 18 bases between them. Germline CDR1 reads SGHVS; CDR2 reads FQNEAQ. This CDR3 has 15 residues. Here the CDR3 DNA reads TGTGCCAGCAGCCTGACCCGGGACACCTTCAACACCATATATTTT. Protein product: CASSLTRDTFNTIYF.

The gene calls are TRBV28 and TRBJ2-7; D ambiguous. Germline values: CDR1 MDHEN, CDR2 SYDVKM. V lost 8 bases and J lost 0, with 11 bases in between. The CDR3 is 13 amino acids. Here the CDR3 DNA reads TGTGCCAGCGCGGATAGTCCCTCCTACGAGCAGTACTTC. Translated: CASADSPSYEQYF.

This chain connects TRBV4-2 to TRBJ2-7, with 9 bases matching TRBD2. CDR3 size: 16 residues. Germline CDR1 and CDR2: LGHNA and YNFKEQ. V shed 4 bases, J shed 4 bases, and the junction held 11 bases outside the gene matches. In nucleotides, the CDR3 is TGTGCCAGCAGCCCCGCCGGCGGTACTAGCGGGTACGAGCAGTACTTC. Translation gives CASSPAGGTSGYEQYF.

The genes are TRBV2 and TRBJ1-2; the D is unclear. Trimming took off 4 bases at V and 0 bases at J, with 6 bases between the two ends. This CDR3 is built from 13 residues. The germline V gene has CDR1 SNHLY and CDR2 FYNNEI. CDR3 coding DNA: TGTGCCAGCAGTGGCGGGGCTAACTATGGCTACACCTTC. This codes for CASSGGANYGYTF.

V usage is TRBV6-2 or TRBV6-3 and J usage is TRBJ1-1; maybe TRBD1 (5 bases). Trimming shortened V by 4 bases and J by 5 bases, and 8 bases separated the two germline ends. This CDR3 spans 12 amino acids. CDR1 and CDR2 from the germline V gene are MNHEY and SVGEGT. CDR3 sequence (DNA): TGTGCCAGCAGTTCCGGGGGGACTGAAGCTTTCTTT. This encodes CASSSGGTEAFF.

V gene TRBV7-2 combines with J gene TRBJ2-7; TRBD1 agrees at 8 bases. The CDR3 is made up of 15 amino acids. In germline, CDR1 is SGHTA, CDR2 FQGNSA. J lost 1 base, V lost 5 bases, and 7 bases had no gene match. The CDR3 reads CASSPRTGLSYEQYF. Written as DNA, the CDR3 is TGTGCCAGCAGCCCGCGGACAGGGTTATCCTACGAGCAGTACTTC.

This rearrangement joins TRBV5-1 to TRBJ2-7, with a tentative D call TRBD1 (6 bases). The V end was cut by 5 bases, the J end by 7 bases, with 13 bases between. The CDR3 contains 12 residues. CDR1 SGHRS and CDR2 YFSETQ come from the germline V gene. The DNA of the CDR3 is TGCGCCAGCAGTGAGGGGGTTGGTGAGCAGTACTTC. Amino acids: CASSEGVGEQYF.

This clone was recorded a few times. This chain uses TRBV10-3 with TRBJ2-2, with D tentatively TRBD2 (5 bases). The germline CDR1 and CDR2 sequences are ENHRY and SYGVKD. V gave up 8 bases and J gave up 3 bases, with 10 bases separating them. The CDR3 totals 13 residues. CDR3 nucleotides: TGTGCCATCTTTAACGGGGACACCGGGGAGCTGTTTTTT. The encoded protein is CAIFNGDTGELFF.

The chain recombines TRBV19 with TRBJ1-1, with D uncertain. Germline V gene lookup returns CDR1 LNHDA and CDR2 SQIVND (reference sequence). V was clipped by 3 bases and J by 7 bases, with 12 bases between them. The CDR3 length is 13 residues. CDR3: CASSIGLVFEAFF. The CDR3 DNA reads as TGTGCCAGTAGTATCGGTCTTGTATTTGAAGCTTTCTTT.

The V and J genes are TRBV19 and TRBJ2-7; 12 nucleotides match TRBD2. The CDR3 contains 15 residues. The V segment lost 5 bases and the J segment 3 bases; nucleotides outside the gene matches: 5. Germline V lookup: CDR1 LNHDA, CDR2 SQIVND (reference sequence). This CDR3 reads CASSATTSGSYEQYF. The CDR3 DNA sequence: TGTGCCAGTAGTGCAACGACTAGCGGGAGCTACGAGCAGTACTTC.